Listed here are 14 T cell receptor beta chains from one sample, sequenced in a study of blood T cells in healthy people across ages. The authors ran a second PCR of about 6 to 11 cycles using a sample-barcoded 5' primer and a J-beta primer mix. TCRdb re-derived calls from the 5' RACE reads in MiXCR, one entry per CDR3 protein. The profile shows some 1.6 million distinct CDR3 sequences, 30% to 35% of them singletons. Sequencing input: blood. All receptors come from a woman aged 30 to 39 in good health.

This clonotype was counted once. The chain employs TRBV27 and TRBJ2-1; TRBD2 is a possible D gene (5 bases). Germline V CDR1 and CDR2: MNHEY, SMNVEV (reference sequence). This CDR3 spans 14 amino acids. V gave up 3 bases and J gave up 4 bases, with 10 bases separating them. This CDR3 reads CASSFLPGYNEQFF. CDR3 DNA: TGTGCCAGCAGTTTCTTGCCGGGGTACAATGAGCAGTTCTTC.

The rearrangement links TRBV10-3 to TRBJ2-3; maybe TRBD1 (5 bases). CDR1 ENHRY and CDR2 SYGVKD come from the germline V gene. This CDR3 has 15 amino acids. V was trimmed by 0 bases and J by 1 base, leaving 8 bases between them. As DNA, the CDR3 is TGTGCCATCAGTGAGTCAAGGGGCGGCACAGATACGCAGTATTTT. This sequence encodes CAISESRGGTDTQYF.

In its sample, this clonotype was seen a few times. This sequence joins TRBV4-2 and TRBJ2-1, with D perhaps assigned TRBD1 or TRBD2 (5 bases each). CDR1 LGHNA and CDR2 YNFKEQ come from the germline V gene. This CDR3 comprises 21 residues. Trimming cost V 5 bases and J 3 bases, with 32 bases left between them. The CDR3 DNA sequence: TGTGCCAGCAGCGCGGGTGGGGCAACCGGGCTAGCCAGCCCTCTCTACAATGAGCAGTTCTTC. Encoded protein: CASSAGGATGLASPLYNEQFF.

This clonotype has just a few counts. This chain connects TRBV20-1 to TRBJ1-5; TRBD1 matches at 7 bases. The CDR3 is 14 amino acids. Trimming at V came to 6 bases and at J to 5 bases, leaving 10 bases not matched to a gene. The germline gives CDR1 DFQATT, CDR2 SNEGSKA (reference sequence). For the CDR3, the DNA is TGCAGTGCCCGGGGACAGTGGAGGGATCAGCCCCAGCATTTT. This translates into CSARGQWRDQPQHF.

This chain connects TRBV30 to TRBJ2-7; 7 bases align to TRBD1. The trim removed 3 bases at V and 6 bases at J, leaving 14 bases unmatched. The CDR3 has 15 amino acids. From germline, CDR1 is GTSNPN and CDR2 SVGIG (reference sequence). This CDR3 reads CAWRKPGQITSEQYF. The CDR3, as DNA: TGTGCCTGGAGGAAACCGGGACAGATTACGTCCGAGCAGTACTTC.

This clonotype was seen only a few times. This chain joins TRBV4-1 and TRBJ2-1, with TRBD1 matching 10 bases. From germline, CDR1 is MGHRA and CDR2 YSYEKL. The CDR3 is 16 amino acids. V trimming: 2 bases; J trimming: 5 bases; junction bases outside the gene matches: 6. CDR3 protein: CASSQPDRGLNNEQFF. CDR3 DNA: TGCGCCAGCAGCCAACCGGACAGGGGGTTAAACAATGAGCAGTTCTTC.

This clonotype was observed at least ten times. The V gene is TRBV27, the J gene TRBJ2-2, with 10 nucleotides matching TRBD2. V shed 4 bases, J shed 1 base, and the junction held 6 bases outside the gene matches. The CDR3 contains 17 residues. Germline assignment: CDR1 MNHEY and CDR2 SMNVEV (reference sequence). This CDR3 reads CASSSRGLAENTGELFF. As DNA, the CDR3 is TGTGCCAGCAGTTCGCGAGGACTAGCGGAGAACACCGGGGAGCTGTTTTTT.

This clonotype was found a few times. The chain has TRBV7-2 and TRBJ2-3; the D is unclear. CDR3 length: 15 residues. Germline V gene lookup returns CDR1 SGHTA and CDR2 FQGNSA. V was clipped by 1 base and J by 5 bases, with 13 bases between them. CDR3 in amino acids: CASSLGRRSVDTQYF. The CDR3 DNA follows: TGTGCCAGCAGCTTAGGCAGGAGAAGTGTAGATACGCAGTATTTT.

This chain connects TRBV20-1 to TRBJ2-3, with TRBD2 identical over 9 bases. Germline V gene lookup returns CDR1 DFQATT and CDR2 SNEGSKA (reference sequence). The CDR3 is 18 amino acids. Germline trimming cut 6 bases from V and 0 bases from J; bases unmatched to any gene: 16. CDR3 sequence (DNA): TGCAGTGCCGGTTCGGGGCGGGGGGGAGGATCTAGCACAGATACGCAGTATTTT. It encodes CSAGSGRGGGSSTDTQYF.

This clonotype has a count of ten or more. The chain recombines TRBV7-9 with TRBJ1-4; 10 nucleotides line up with TRBD1. With V trimmed by 3 bases and J by 5 bases, 0 bases remained unmatched. Germline V lookup: CDR1 SEHNR, CDR2 FQNEAQ (reference sequence). The CDR3 is 14 amino acids. For the CDR3, the DNA is TGTGCCAGCAGCTTGGGACAGGGGAATGAAAAACTGTTTTTT. This sequence encodes CASSLGQGNEKLFF.

Only a few counts were recorded for this clonotype. The chain couples TRBV5-1 to TRBJ2-1; 10 nucleotides match TRBD1. The CDR3 runs 15 residues. V lost 4 bases, J lost 3 bases, and 4 bases stayed unmatched. CDR1 is SGHRS and CDR2 is YFSETQ in the germline V gene. In DNA form, the CDR3 reads TGCGCCAGCAGCGAGGACAGGGGGAACTACAATGAGCAGTTCTTC. Its protein product is CASSEDRGNYNEQFF. Full variable domain (rest looked up from reference TRBV5-1 and TRBJ2-1): KAGVTQTPRYLIKTRGQQVTLSCSPISGHRSVSWYQQTPGQGLQFLFEYFSETQRNKGNFPGRFSGRQFSNSRSEMNVSTLELGDSALYLCASSEDRGNYNEQFFGPGTRLTVL.

The chain is built from TRBV7-2 and TRBJ1-1; 9 bases match TRBD1. Losses at the gene ends were 1 base for V and 8 bases for J; bases not matched to a gene: 8. The CDR3 is made up of 15 amino acids. Germline values: CDR1 SGHTA, CDR2 FQGNSA. The CDR3 reads CASSLGKGQGGEAFF. The CDR3 region has the DNA TGTGCCAGCAGCTTAGGAAAGGGACAGGGCGGGGAAGCTTTCTTT. The whole variable domain, filled in from reference TRBV7-2 and TRBJ1-1, reads GAGVSQSPSNKVTEKGKDVELRCDPISGHTALYWYRQSLGQGLEFLIYFQGNSAPDKSGLPSDRFSAERTGGSVSTLTIQRTQQEDSAVYLCASSLGKGQGGEAFFGQGTRLTVV.

On this clonotype: A single base separates this from a much larger clone, so it may be a read error. This chain links TRBV29-1 with TRBJ2-7, with 15 bases lining up with TRBD2. Germline V lookup: CDR1 SQVTM, CDR2 ANQGSEA. The trim removed 7 bases at V and 7 bases at J, leaving 20 bases unmatched. The length of the CDR3 is 18 residues. CDR3 sequence: CSATSGLAGGLTYNEQYF. DNA for the CDR3: TGCAGCGCCACATCGGGACTAGCGGGAGGCCTAACCTACAATGAGCAGTACTTC.

In this sample, this clonotype turned up a few times. J is TRBJ2-7 and V is TRBV5-1; TRBD1 matches 9 bases. Germline V gene sequence: CDR1 SGHRS, CDR2 YFSETQ. V shed 3 bases and J 1 base; nucleotides not matched to a gene: 5. This CDR3 region has 15 residues. CDR3 protein: CASSSTGGISYEQYF. The CDR3 DNA reads as TGCGCCAGCAGCTCCACAGGGGGCATTTCCTACGAGCAGTACTTC.